The 4 T cell receptor beta chains in this list originate from one sample, sequenced in a study of blood T cell repertoires in COVID-19 (dated by TCRdb to the early 2020s). Preparation of the library involved the immunoSEQ multiplex PCR assay. Here the immuneACCESS table is served through TCRdb, limited to in-frame sequences with V and J called. Missing clones are a known gap in these copies; in checked studies unresolved V genes cover under half, and the rest lacks a known reason. The sample table lists 250,000 to 300,000 clones, 82% of them with a count of one. The ten top clones hold less than 4% of the sample. Sequencing used peripheral blood. The receptor set was obtained from a woman aged 18-29 years with acute or convalescent COVID-19.

The rearrangement uses TRBV28 and TRBJ2-3; TRBD2 agrees at 8 bases. Germline V gene sequence: CDR1 MDHEN, CDR2 SYDVKM. V was clipped by 6 bases and J by 4 bases; unmatched bases: 12. The CDR3 spans 16 residues. The CDR3 region has the DNA TGTGCCAGCAGCAGCGGGACTAGGGGGGCTCCAGATACGCAGTATTTT. Its protein product is CASSSGTRGAPDTQYF.

The chain combines TRBV6-2 or TRBV6-3 with TRBJ2-7, with 9 positions matching TRBD1. This CDR3 is built from 15 residues. V lost 2 bases, J lost 3 bases, and 5 bases stayed unmatched. CDR1 is MNHEY and CDR2 is SVGEGT in the germline V gene. DNA of the CDR3: TGTGCCAGCAGTTACGGGACAGGGTTGTACTACGAGCAGTACTTC. Its protein product is CASSYGTGLYYEQYF.

This clone was observed a few times. This chain links TRBV6-5 with TRBJ1-1; 9 positions match TRBD1. Per the germline V gene, CDR1 is MNHEY and CDR2 is SVGAGI. V dropped 7 bases and J dropped 5; count of bases not matched to a gene: 8. CDR3 length: 14 residues. The CDR3 bases are TGTGCCAGCACATCACAGGGGGCGCGAACTGAAGCTTTCTTT. Translation: CASTSQGARTEAFF.

This chain uses TRBV19 with TRBJ2-7, with D possibly TRBD2 on 6 matching bases. Trimming pared 8 bases from V and 4 bases from J, leaving 15 bases between. CDR3 length equals 13 residues. The germline CDR1 and CDR2 sequences are LNHDA and SQIVND (reference sequence). The CDR3 bases are TGTGCCAGTCGTAATAGCGGAACGTACGAGCAGTACTTC. Translation gives CASRNSGTYEQYF.